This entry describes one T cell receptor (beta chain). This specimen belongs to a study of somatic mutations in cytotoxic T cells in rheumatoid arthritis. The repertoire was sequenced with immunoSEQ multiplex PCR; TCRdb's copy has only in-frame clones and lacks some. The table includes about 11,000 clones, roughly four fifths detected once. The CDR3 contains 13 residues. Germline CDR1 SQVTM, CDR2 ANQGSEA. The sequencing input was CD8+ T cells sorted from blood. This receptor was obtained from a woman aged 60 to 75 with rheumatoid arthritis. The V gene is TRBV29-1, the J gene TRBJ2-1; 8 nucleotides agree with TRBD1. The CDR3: CSVAGGLDNEQFF. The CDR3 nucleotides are TGCAGTGTGGCAGGGGGCCTGGACAATGAGCAGTTCTTC.